Following are 27 T cell receptor beta chains from one sample sequenced in a study of cytomegalovirus exposure and HLA in healthy donors (TCRdb year 2017). Receptor amplification or capture employed the immunoSEQ multiplex PCR assay. For the multiplex PCR, a mixture combining 60 forward primers for TCR Vbeta segments and 13 reverse primers for TCR Jbeta segments was used. Entries here come from immuneACCESS through TCRdb and include only in-frame sequences with V and J called. Some clones fail to appear in such tables; in the studies checked, an unresolved V gene covers under half of the shortfall, and the cause of the remainder is unknown. The sample table lists roughly 170,000 clones, roughly 70% of them with a count of one. Jointly, the top ten make up approximately 1.6% of the sample. The specimen was PBMCs. These receptors all stem from a girl between 10 and 17 years old in good health and CMV-seronegative.

The chain recombines TRBV2 with TRBJ1-4, with 7 bases aligning to TRBD1. Germline CDR1 is SNHLY and CDR2 is FYNNEI. This CDR3 spans 14 amino acids. The junction had 9 bases not matched to a gene; V was cut back by 7 bases and J by 7 bases. CDR3 region: CASILTGISEKLFF. CDR3 coding DNA: TGTGCCAGCATCCTGACAGGGATTAGTGAAAAACTGTTTTTT.

The V call is TRBV2, the J call TRBJ1-6; 8 positions match TRBD1. The length of the CDR3 is 14 residues. Germline CDR1 reads SNHLY; CDR2 reads FYNNEI. The chain's CDR3 is CATTGEPNNSPLHF. The CDR3 nucleotides read TGTGCGACGACAGGGGAACCTAATAATTCACCCCTCCACTTT.

This clone was recorded a few times. The chain has TRBV6-4 and TRBJ2-2; no clear D gene. The CDR3 runs to 14 residues. V lost 2 bases to trimming and J lost 4 bases, with 8 bases between them. In germline, CDR1 is MRHNA, CDR2 SNTAGT. The chain's CDR3 is CASSDDFSTGELFF. DNA for the CDR3: TGTGCCAGCAGTGACGACTTCTCCACCGGGGAGCTGTTTTTT.

The rearrangement uses TRBV30 and TRBJ2-5; 11 positions match TRBD2. This CDR3 has 15 residues. J lost 7 bases, V lost 0 bases, and 7 bases had no gene match. Germline-derived CDR1 and CDR2 are GTSNPN and SVGIG (reference sequence). CDR3 loop: CAWSVIGSGGATQYF. The CDR3 nucleotides are TGTGCCTGGAGTGTAATCGGTAGCGGGGGGGCGACCCAGTACTTC.

This clone has only one observation. Here the CDR3 DNA reads TGTGCCAGCTCACCACCAGGGACAGCACTACAAGAGACCCAGTACTTC. This codes for CASSPPGTALQETQYF. This chain connects TRBV18 to TRBJ2-5; 7 bases are a match to TRBD1. V was clipped by 0 bases and J by 2 bases; unmatched bases: 6. This CDR3 has 16 amino acids. CDR1 KGHSH and CDR2 LQKENI come from the germline V gene.

The chain links TRBV28 to TRBJ2-7; 12 positions agree with TRBD1. With 5 bases clipped from V and 3 bases from J, the junction kept 8 bases outside the gene matches. Germline loops: CDR1 MDHEN, CDR2 SYDVKM. The CDR3 is made up of 16 amino acids. CDR3 coding DNA: TGTGCCAGCAGTCCCCGGGGACAGGGGGCTATCTACGAGCAGTACTTC. It encodes CASSPRGQGAIYEQYF. The entire variable domain, with the rest obtained from reference TRBV28 and TRBJ2-7, is as follows: DVKVTQSSRYLVKRTGEKVFLECVQDMDHENMFWYRQDPGLGLRLIYFSYDVKMKEKGDIPEGYSVSREKKERFSLILESASTNQTSMYLCASSPRGQGAIYEQYFGPGTRLTVT.

The sample holds one count of this clone. The CDR3 spells CASSDPQGEETQYF. DNA for the CDR3: TGCGCCAGCAGCGATCCCCAGGGTGAAGAGACCCAGTACTTC. This chain links TRBV5-1 with TRBJ2-5; maybe TRBD1 (5 bases). Looked up from germline, CDR1 is SGHRS and CDR2 is YFSETQ. The CDR3 runs 14 residues. V lost 4 bases to trimming and J lost 3 bases, with 13 bases between them. Together with reference TRBV5-1 and TRBJ2-5, the CDR3 gives the full variable domain: KAGVTQTPRYLIKTRGQQVTLSCSPISGHRSVSWYQQTPGQGLQFLFEYFSETQRNKGNFPGRFSGRQFSNSRSEMNVSTLELGDSALYLCASSDPQGEETQYFGPGTRLLVL.

This rearrangement joins TRBV4-2 to TRBJ2-3; 9 bases match TRBD2. The CDR3 runs 15 residues. J lost 2 bases, V lost 5 bases, and 5 bases had no gene match. Germline loops: CDR1 LGHNA, CDR2 YNFKEQ. CDR3 bases: TGTGCCAGCAGCGATGGACTAGCGAACACAGATACGCAGTATTTT. This gives the protein CASSDGLANTDTQYF.

The sample holds a few counts of this clone. The chain is built from TRBV6-6 and TRBJ1-1; perhaps TRBD1 as D (5 bases). The germline CDR1 and CDR2 sequences are MNHNY and SVGAGI (reference sequence). This CDR3 has 12 residues. V lost 6 bases and J lost 4, with 9 bases in between. CDR3 protein: CASRGGSTEAFF. Here the CDR3 DNA reads TGTGCCAGCAGGGGGGGGAGCACTGAAGCTTTCTTT.

The V gene is TRBV13, the J gene TRBJ2-3; D may be TRBD1 (6 bases). The CDR3 covers 18 residues. V was shortened by 3 bases and J by 2 bases, with 21 bases between the two germline ends. CDR1 PRHDT and CDR2 FYEKMQ come from the germline V gene (reference sequence). CDR3 region: CASSFGQPQNLFTDTQYF. CDR3 DNA sequence: TGTGCCAGCAGCTTCGGACAGCCCCAAAACCTATTCACAGATACGCAGTATTTT. Filled out from reference TRBV13 and TRBJ2-3, the complete variable domain reads AAGVIQSPRHLIKEKRETATLKCYPIPRHDTVYWYQQGPGQDPQFLISFYEKMQSDKGSIPDRFSAQQFSDYHSELNMSSLELGDSALYFCASSFGQPQNLFTDTQYFGPGTRLTVL.

This clone was seen a handful of times. The V call is TRBV30, the J call TRBJ1-3; D remains ambiguous. The CDR3 loop spans 13 amino acids. V was shortened by 2 bases and J by 0 bases, with 5 bases between the two germline ends. Germline CDR1 and CDR2: GTSNPN and SVGIG (reference sequence). The CDR3 spells CAWSPGSGNTIYF. The CDR3 DNA is TGTGCCTGGAGTCCGGGCTCTGGAAACACCATATATTTT.

Concerning this clone: At one of its ends the junction is not consistent with the germline gene, which may arise from a read error. The rearrangement joins TRBV7-7 to TRBJ1-6, with 10 bases fitting TRBD1. This CDR3 has 15 amino acids. Germline V gene lookup returns CDR1 SSHAT and CDR2 FNYEAQ (reference sequence). CDR3 protein: CASSRTGTGDSPLHF. CDR3 bases: TGTGCTAGCAGCAGGACCGGGACAGGGGATTCACCCCTCCACTTT.

The chain carries TRBV19 and TRBJ2-1; 11 positions match TRBD2. The V and J ends lost 2 bases and 9 bases, in that order; junction bases with no gene match: 9. The length of the CDR3 is 16 residues. CDR1 LNHDA and CDR2 SQIVND come from the germline V gene (reference sequence). CDR3 bases: TGTGCCAGTAGTATATCCATAGCGGGGGGGTGGGGTGAGCAGTTCTTC. This gives the protein CASSISIAGGWGEQFF.

This clone was seen a handful of times. V gene TRBV27 combines with J gene TRBJ1-1; D remains ambiguous. This CDR3 is built from 14 residues. The germline V and J ends were trimmed by 2 bases and 7 bases, with 14 bases remaining between them. CDR1 is MNHEY, CDR2 SMNVEV, per germline (reference sequence). The CDR3 DNA reads as TGTGCCAGCAGTTTAGAAGCAAGTTACCTTGAAGCTTTCTTT. Its translation: CASSLEASYLEAFF.

A few counts support this clone. Here the CDR3 reads CASMDREGETQYF. The CDR3 DNA reads TGTGCCAGCATGGACAGGGAGGGGGAGACCCAGTACTTC. The chain combines TRBV6-5 with TRBJ2-5; possibly TRBD1 for D (8 bases). The CDR3 has 13 amino acids. Germline loops: CDR1 MNHEY, CDR2 SVGAGI. The ends were cut back, 7 bases at V and 5 bases at J, with 14 bases in the middle.

This rearrangement joins TRBV29-1 to TRBJ1-2; 10 nucleotides match TRBD1. The CDR3 sequence is 13 residues long. V dropped 1 base and J dropped 11; count of bases not matched to a gene: 7. From germline, CDR1 is SQVTM and CDR2 ANQGSEA. CDR3 sequence reads: CSVEVRDRGSYTF. CDR3 sequence (DNA): TGCAGCGTTGAAGTACGGGACAGGGGATCGTACACCTTC.

The CDR3 nucleotides are TGTGCCAGCAGTTTGGGATTCGCCGGGACTGCGGGAGCTTTCTTT. This translates into CASSLGFAGTAGAFF. V usage is TRBV28 and J usage is TRBJ1-1; TRBD1 might be the D (5 bases). V lost 3 bases, J lost 10 bases, and 21 bases lay in between. Germline V CDR1 and CDR2: MDHEN, SYDVKM. The length of the CDR3 is 15 residues. The full variable domain, its missing parts supplied by reference TRBV28 and TRBJ1-1, is DVKVTQSSRYLVKRTGEKVFLECVQDMDHENMFWYRQDPGLGLRLIYFSYDVKMKEKGDIPEGYSVSREKKERFSLILESASTNQTSMYLCASSLGFAGTAGAFFGQGTRLTVV.

The V and J genes are TRBV6-1 and TRBJ2-7; weak D call: TRBD1 (7 bases). V was shortened by 5 bases and J by 3 bases, with 14 bases between the two germline ends. The germline gives CDR1 MNHNS, CDR2 SASEGT. The CDR3 contains 14 residues. CDR3 residues: CASSLGGQYYEQYF. The CDR3 DNA sequence: TGTGCCAGCAGTCTCGGGGGACAGTACTACGAGCAGTACTTC.

The V gene is TRBV7-9, the J gene TRBJ1-1; tentative D call: TRBD1 (5 bases). The CDR3 consists of 18 residues. Trimming pared 5 bases from V and 1 base from J, leaving 23 bases between. CDR1 and CDR2 from the germline V gene are SEHNR and FQNEAQ (reference sequence). CDR3 sequence reads: CASSHTRARRGPNTEAFF. CDR3 coding DNA: TGTGCCAGCAGCCACACCAGAGCAAGGAGGGGACCGAACACTGAAGCTTTCTTT.

Comments on this clone: The germline gene is not matched at one end of the junction; a read error may be the cause. V and J are TRBV19 and TRBJ2-4, with D perhaps matching TRBD2 (6 bases). Germline V CDR1 and CDR2: LNHDA, SQIVND (reference sequence). This CDR3 contains 13 residues. The CDR3 region is CASSIPGRPRGNF. The DNA of the CDR3 is TGTGCCAGTAGTATCCCGGGACGCCCCCGGGGGAACTTC.

The V call is TRBV5-1, the J call TRBJ2-3; 7 bases line up with TRBD2. Germline loops: CDR1 SGHRS, CDR2 YFSETQ. This CDR3 has 16 amino acids. With V trimmed by 3 bases and J by 0 bases, 7 bases remained unmatched. The CDR3 nucleotides read TGCGCCAGCAGCTGGGGGAGGGCGGCTAGCACAGATACGCAGTATTTT. Translating it yields CASSWGRAASTDTQYF.

V usage is TRBV12-5 and J usage is TRBJ2-7; D is ambiguous. The CDR3 consists of 13 residues. CDR1 is LGHNT and CDR2 is FRNRAP in the germline V gene. V lost 1 base to trimming and J lost 6 bases, with 10 bases between them. The CDR3 nucleotides are TGTGCTAGTGGTTTGGCACTCTCTGGCGAGCAGTACTTC. This translates into CASGLALSGEQYF.

The chain joins TRBV5-1 to TRBJ2-7; D possibly corresponds to TRBD2 (6 bases). Germline CDR1 and CDR2: SGHRS and YFSETQ. The CDR3 is 15 residues long. Trimming removed 0 bases from V and 2 bases from J, with 12 bases in between. The CDR3 sequence is CASSLAGAGPYEQYF. The CDR3, as DNA: TGCGCCAGCAGCTTGGCCGGAGCGGGCCCCTACGAGCAGTACTTC.

This clone showed up just once. This chain connects TRBV18 to TRBJ2-7; a possible D gene is TRBD1 (6 bases). The CDR3 is 16 residues long. Germline V lookup: CDR1 KGHSH, CDR2 LQKENI. The V and J ends lost 0 bases and 1 base respectively, with 13 bases between them. The CDR3 is CASSPPNPGVSYEQYF. CDR3 nucleotides: TGTGCCAGCTCACCACCGAACCCAGGGGTATCCTACGAGCAGTACTTC.

V and J are TRBV19 and TRBJ1-1; 8 bases align to TRBD1. The V gene end was trimmed by 6 bases and the J gene end by 0 bases; junction bases not matched to a gene: 6. Germline lookup yields CDR1 LNHDA and CDR2 SQIVND (reference sequence). The CDR3 has 15 residues. The CDR3 DNA follows: TGTGCCAGTAGGCGACAGGGGTCGTTGAACACTGAAGCTTTCTTT. Protein sequence: CASRRQGSLNTEAFF.

This chain links TRBV5-1 with TRBJ2-5; possibly TRBD2 for D (7 bases). CDR3 length: 16 residues. V dropped 5 bases and J dropped 0 bases, with 17 bases sitting between them. The V gene's germline CDR1 is SGHRS and CDR2 YFSETQ. Here the CDR3 reads CASRGGGGRNQETQYF. CDR3 DNA sequence: TGCGCCAGCAGAGGCGGCGGGGGCCGAAACCAAGAGACCCAGTACTTC.

This chain joins TRBV9 and TRBJ2-2, with D perhaps matching TRBD2 (7 bases). Germline V gene data show CDR1 as SGDLS and CDR2 as YYNGEE. The CDR3 has 17 residues. The V and J ends lost 7 bases and 1 base respectively, with 20 bases between them. In nucleotides, the CDR3 is TGTGCCAGCGACGGGGGGCTAGCCCCAAAGAACACCGGGGAGCTGTTTTTT. Amino acid sequence: CASDGGLAPKNTGELFF. Combining the CDR3 with reference TRBV9 and TRBJ2-2 gives the whole variable domain DSGVTQTPKHLITATGQRVTLRCSPRSGDLSVYWYQQSLDQGLQFLIQYYNGEERAKGNILERFSAQQFPDLHSELNLSSLELGDSALYFCASDGGLAPKNTGELFFGEGSRLTVL.